A single sample is the source of the 11 T cell receptor beta chains below, sequenced in a study of vaccination effects on CD4 cells after COVID-19. These receptors are not linked to any known antigen. Viral peptide pool expansion of antigen-specific CD4+ T cells preceded sequencing in the ViraFEST assay. Isolating CD4+ T cells followed approximately 9 days of culture. The vaccine given was either BNT162b2 or mRNA-1273, in two doses. The table came from immunoSEQ multiplex PCR; TCRdb's copy has only in-frame clones and leaves some out. The sample includes 30,000 to 40,000 clones, roughly 60% of them seen just once. The sample here was CD4+ T cells from PBMCs cultured with SARS-CoV-2 spike peptides, taken after COVID-19 vaccination. The origin of the receptors is a human donor who received a COVID-19 vaccine.

This chain links TRBV4-1 with TRBJ1-2; maybe TRBD1 (5 bases). Germline lookup yields CDR1 MGHRA and CDR2 YSYEKL. Between the trimmed V and J ends, which lost 1 base and 3 bases, there was a span of 12 bases. The CDR3 runs to 15 residues. CDR3 in DNA: TGCGCCAGCAGCCAAGGGGCCAGGGATCACTATGGCTACACCTTC. Encoded protein: CASSQGARDHYGYTF.

This chain links TRBV18 with TRBJ1-1; 10 bases are a match to TRBD1. Germline CDR1 KGHSH, CDR2 LQKENI. Trimming took 2 bases from V and 5 from J; bases not matched to a gene: 5. The CDR3 is made up of 15 amino acids. The CDR3 here is CASSPMDRGITEAFF. In DNA form, the CDR3 reads TGTGCCAGCTCACCAATGGACAGGGGGATAACTGAAGCTTTCTTT.

The rearrangement links TRBV7-9 to TRBJ2-1; TRBD2 matches 8 bases. The CDR3 covers 14 residues. The V and J ends lost 6 bases and 5 bases, in that order; junction bases with no gene match: 6. Germline CDR1 is SEHNR and CDR2 is FQNEAQ (reference sequence). CDR3 in amino acids: CASRAGEANNEQFF. DNA for the CDR3: TGTGCCAGCAGAGCGGGAGAGGCTAACAATGAGCAGTTCTTC.

The J gene is TRBJ2-2, the V gene TRBV5-6; 8 bases match TRBD2. The CDR3 runs 17 residues. The V gene end was trimmed by 0 bases and the J gene end by 5 bases; junction bases not matched to a gene: 9. Germline-derived CDR1 and CDR2 are SGHDT and YYEEEE. CDR3: CASSLVLAGTLTGELFF. The CDR3 DNA is TGTGCCAGCAGCTTGGTGCTAGCGGGCACTTTAACCGGGGAGCTGTTTTTT.

This clone is classed as large. The CDR3 sequence is CSVQGQKNTEAFF. CDR3 nucleotide sequence: TGCAGCGTGCAGGGACAGAAAAACACTGAAGCTTTCTTT. The chain couples TRBV29-1 to TRBJ1-1; 7 bases are shared with TRBD1. The V and J ends lost 6 bases and 2 bases, in that order; junction bases with no gene match: 6. Looked up from germline, CDR1 is SQVTM and CDR2 is ANQGSEA. The CDR3 consists of 13 residues. The complete variable domain, with remaining parts taken from reference TRBV29-1 and TRBJ1-1, reads SAVISQKPSRDICQRGTSLTIQCQVDSQVTMMFWYRQQPGQSLTLIATANQGSEATYESGFVIDKFPISRPNLTFSTLTVSNMSPEDSSIYLCSVQGQKNTEAFFGQGTRLTVV.

The chain employs TRBV6-5 and TRBJ2-1; 11 bases are a match to TRBD2. The CDR3 covers 15 residues. Germline-derived CDR1 and CDR2 are MNHEY and SVGAGI. Trimming at V came to 6 bases and at J to 7 bases, leaving 8 bases not matched to a gene. Here the CDR3 reads CASSKGTSGTNEQFF. CDR3 nucleotides: TGTGCCAGCAGCAAAGGGACTAGCGGCACGAATGAGCAGTTCTTC.

This chain uses TRBV6-5 with TRBJ2-3; TRBD1 matches 9 bases. This CDR3 has 14 amino acids. V gave up 2 bases and J gave up 6 bases; unmatched junction bases: 3. CDR1 and CDR2 (germline): MNHEY, SVGAGI. The CDR3 DNA sequence: TGTGCCAGCAGTTACGGACAGGGGACCGATACGCAGTATTTT. This gives the protein CASSYGQGTDTQYF.

V gene TRBV12-5 combines with J gene TRBJ1-1; D is undetermined. This CDR3 has 17 amino acids. Trimming left V 0 bases short and J 0 bases short, with 14 bases between. Germline V gene sequence: CDR1 LGHNT, CDR2 FRNRAP. As DNA, the CDR3 is TGTGCTAGTGGTTTGGTAAGCCACAGCCCTGTGAACACTGAAGCTTTCTTT. Amino acids: CASGLVSHSPVNTEAFF.

In DNA, the CDR3 is TGCAGCGTTGTCAAGGGGGCGGACACTGAAGCTTTCTTT. Amino acid sequence: CSVVKGADTEAFF. The V and J genes are TRBV29-1 and TRBJ1-1; 7 positions agree with TRBD1. V lost 4 bases to trimming and J lost 3 bases; unmatched junction nucleotides: 5. From germline, CDR1 is SQVTM and CDR2 ANQGSEA. The CDR3 runs 13 residues.

The chain recombines TRBV6-6 with TRBJ2-2; 12 bases map to TRBD2. V lost 5 bases, J lost 2 bases, and 6 bases stayed unmatched. CDR3 size: 17 residues. Germline CDR1 reads MNHNY; CDR2 reads SVGAGI (reference sequence). The CDR3 sequence is CASSPWTSGDNTGELFF. DNA of the CDR3: TGTGCCAGCAGTCCTTGGACTAGCGGGGACAACACCGGGGAGCTGTTTTTT.

Only a few counts were recorded for this clone. J is TRBJ2-2 and V is TRBV11-3, with D unclear. V gave up 2 bases and J gave up 3 bases, with 4 bases separating them. Germline lookup yields CDR1 SGHNT and CDR2 YENEEA. This CDR3 comprises 13 residues. The CDR3 nucleotides are TGTGCCAGCAGCTTACTTTACACCGGGGAGCTGTTTTTT. This encodes CASSLLYTGELFF.